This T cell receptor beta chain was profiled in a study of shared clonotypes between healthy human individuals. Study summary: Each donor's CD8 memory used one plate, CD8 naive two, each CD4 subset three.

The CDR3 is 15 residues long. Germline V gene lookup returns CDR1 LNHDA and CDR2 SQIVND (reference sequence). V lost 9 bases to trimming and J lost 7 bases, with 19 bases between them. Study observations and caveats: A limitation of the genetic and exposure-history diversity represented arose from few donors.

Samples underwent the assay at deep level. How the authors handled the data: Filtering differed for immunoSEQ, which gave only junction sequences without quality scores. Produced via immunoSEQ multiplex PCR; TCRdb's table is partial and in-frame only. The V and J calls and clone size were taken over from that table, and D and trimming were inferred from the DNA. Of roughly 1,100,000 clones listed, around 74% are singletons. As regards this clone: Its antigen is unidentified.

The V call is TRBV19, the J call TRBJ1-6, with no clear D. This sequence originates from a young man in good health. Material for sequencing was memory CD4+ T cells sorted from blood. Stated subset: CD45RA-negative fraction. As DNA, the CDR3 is TGTGCCAGCCGGAAGGACTCCACCTTCAATTCACCCCTCCACTTT. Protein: CASRKDSTFNSPLHF.